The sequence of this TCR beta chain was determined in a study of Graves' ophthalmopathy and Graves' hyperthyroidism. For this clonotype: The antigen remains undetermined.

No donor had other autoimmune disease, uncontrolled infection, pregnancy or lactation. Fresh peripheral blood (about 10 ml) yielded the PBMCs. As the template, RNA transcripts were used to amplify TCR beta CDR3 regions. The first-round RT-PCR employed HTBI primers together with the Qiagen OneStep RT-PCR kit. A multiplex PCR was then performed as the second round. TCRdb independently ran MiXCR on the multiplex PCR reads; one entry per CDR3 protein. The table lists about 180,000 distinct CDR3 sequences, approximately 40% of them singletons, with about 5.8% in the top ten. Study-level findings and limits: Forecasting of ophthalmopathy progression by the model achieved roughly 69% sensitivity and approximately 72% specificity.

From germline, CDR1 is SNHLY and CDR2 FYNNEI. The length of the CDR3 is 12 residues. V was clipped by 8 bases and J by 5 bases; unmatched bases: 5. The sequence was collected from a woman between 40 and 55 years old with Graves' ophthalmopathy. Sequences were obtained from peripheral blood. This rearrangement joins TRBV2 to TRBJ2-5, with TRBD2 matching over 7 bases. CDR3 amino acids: CASRGLGETQYF. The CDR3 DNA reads TGTGCCAGCCGTGGACTAGGGGAGACCCAGTACTTC.